The 30 T cell receptor beta chains below all came from one sample that was sequenced in a study of shared clonotypes between healthy human individuals. Sequenced by immunoSEQ multiplex PCR; TCRdb stores in-frame clones only, minus some. The table records about 590,000 clones, roughly 95% of them present only once. Naivety among CD8 cells was defined by CD45RO negativity and positive CCR7 selection, thereby excluding terminally differentiated effector memory CD45RA+ cells. Sequenced: naive CD8+ T cells sorted from blood. These receptors were obtained from a woman aged 25-40 years in good health.

This clone was seen more than once but under ten times. V usage is TRBV4-1 and J usage is TRBJ1-5; 9 bases match TRBD1. The V gene's germline CDR1 is MGHRA and CDR2 YSYEKL. The CDR3 spans 15 residues. V lost 4 bases and J lost 2; bases outside the gene matches: 3. The CDR3 sequence is CASSPRDRGNQPQHF. DNA for the CDR3: TGCGCCAGCAGCCCCCGGGACAGGGGCAATCAGCCCCAGCATTTT.

The rearrangement links TRBV9 to TRBJ1-1; D gene unclear. Trimming left V 0 bases short and J 11 bases short, with 14 bases between. The CDR3 totals 13 residues. In germline, CDR1 is SGDLS, CDR2 YYNGEE. The CDR3 coding sequence is TGTGCCAGCAGCGTAGGAGGGAGGACTGGGGCTTTCTTT. Its protein is CASSVGGRTGAFF.

The V gene is TRBV19, the J gene TRBJ1-5; D not certain. The CDR3 is 13 residues long. The V and J ends lost 3 bases and 5 bases respectively, with 8 bases between them. Germline CDR1 is LNHDA and CDR2 is SQIVND (reference sequence). The CDR3 protein is CASSIKDYQPQHF. Here the CDR3 DNA reads TGTGCCAGTAGTATTAAGGATTATCAGCCCCAGCATTTT.

The rearrangement links TRBV5-6 to TRBJ2-5, with a tentative D call TRBD1 (5 bases). The CDR3 runs to 16 residues. Germline CDR1 and CDR2: SGHDT and YYEEEE. Between the trimmed V and J ends, which lost 1 base and 4 bases, there was a span of 17 bases. As DNA, the CDR3 is TGTGCCAGCAGCTTGTATTTGTGGGGCGAAGGAGAGACCCAGTACTTC. This gives the protein CASSLYLWGEGETQYF.

Only a few counts were recorded for this clone. V is TRBV6-5 and J is TRBJ1-1; TRBD1 might be the D (5 bases). The CDR3 has 13 residues. V was shortened by 5 bases and J by 2 bases, with 9 bases between the two germline ends. The germline V gene has CDR1 MNHEY and CDR2 SVGAGI. Here the CDR3 reads CASSHGGNTEAFF. In DNA, the CDR3 is TGTGCCAGCAGTCACGGGGGTAACACTGAAGCTTTCTTT.

The rearrangement joins TRBV5-6 to TRBJ1-6; D gene unclear. V lost 2 bases and J 8 bases, leaving 11 bases between the germline ends. CDR1 and CDR2 from the germline V gene are SGHDT and YYEEEE. The CDR3 covers 14 residues. This chain's CDR3 is CASSFGVGDSPLHF. The CDR3 DNA reads as TGTGCCAGCAGCTTCGGGGTCGGCGATTCACCCCTCCACTTT.

The chain links TRBV6-6 to TRBJ1-2; tentatively, D is TRBD1 (6 bases). Trimming pared 3 bases from V and 3 bases from J, leaving 11 bases between. This CDR3 is built from 14 residues. Germline V gives CDR1 MNHNY, CDR2 SVGAGI (reference sequence). Here the CDR3 reads CASSYAGGDYGYTF. The CDR3 DNA reads TGTGCCAGCAGTTATGCGGGGGGCGACTATGGCTACACCTTC.

The chain links TRBV28 to TRBJ2-7; 8 nucleotides match TRBD1. Germline lookup yields CDR1 MDHEN and CDR2 SYDVKM. The CDR3 length is 14 residues. After removal of 6 bases from V and 4 bases from J, the junction contained 8 bases not matched to a gene. CDR3 DNA: TGTGCCAGCAGAGACCGCGGACAGGGTTACGAGCAGTACTTC. Translating it yields CASRDRGQGYEQYF.

The chain carries TRBV30 and TRBJ1-1; TRBD1 is a possible D gene (5 bases). Germline lookup yields CDR1 GTSNPN and CDR2 SVGIG (reference sequence). The CDR3 covers 14 residues. V was trimmed by 1 base and J by 2 bases, leaving 11 bases between them. In DNA, the CDR3 is TGTGCCTGGAGTGAGTGGGGCACTAACACTGAAGCTTTCTTT. It yields the protein CAWSEWGTNTEAFF.

As DNA, the CDR3 is TGTGCCAGCAGCTTGGCCCGGGTAGCGGGAAATACCGGGGAGCTGTTTTTT. This codes for CASSLARVAGNTGELFF. This chain connects TRBV27 to TRBJ2-2; 8 bases line up with TRBD2. The ends lost 6 bases at V and 5 bases at J; junction bases unmatched: 14. CDR3 length: 17 residues. Germline CDR1 reads MNHEY; CDR2 reads SMNVEV (reference sequence).

The count of this clone is one. In the same sample, other DNA sequences code for this CDR3. The V and J genes are TRBV7-2 and TRBJ2-7, with 9 bases that match TRBD2. V was clipped by 5 bases and J by 2 bases; unmatched bases: 4. CDR3 size: 14 residues. CDR1 and CDR2 (germline): SGHTA, FQGNSA. The CDR3 sequence: CASSLGLATYEQYF. DNA for the CDR3: TGTGCCAGCAGCCTAGGACTAGCGACCTACGAGCAGTACTTC.

This clone was detected once. DNA for the CDR3: TGCGCCAGCAGCCAAGATGGGCAATTCTACGAGCAGTACTTC. Translation gives CASSQDGQFYEQYF. V and J are TRBV4-1 and TRBJ2-7, with unresolved D. The CDR3 is 14 residues long. The germline V and J ends were trimmed by 0 bases and 3 bases, with 9 bases remaining between them. CDR1 and CDR2 (germline): MGHRA, YSYEKL.

CDR3 in DNA: TGTGCCAGCAGCGCGGGAGGGAATGTACTCTACGAGCAGTACTTC. It specifies CASSAGGNVLYEQYF. V gene TRBV9 combines with J gene TRBJ2-7; 8 bases line up with TRBD2. The CDR3 contains 15 residues. CDR1 is SGDLS, CDR2 YYNGEE, per germline. V was pared by 3 bases and J by 3 bases, with 8 bases of the junction left unmatched.

The chain uses TRBV30 and TRBJ1-2; 7 bases fit TRBD1. CDR3 length: 13 amino acids. The junction had 7 bases not matched to a gene; V was cut back by 1 base and J by 8 bases. The V gene's germline CDR1 is GTSNPN and CDR2 SVGIG (reference sequence). As DNA, the CDR3 is TGTGCCTGGAGTGGTGACAGGGCGGAGGGCTACACCTTC. As protein: CAWSGDRAEGYTF.

The V call is TRBV27, the J call TRBJ2-7, with 7 bases identical to TRBD2. In germline, CDR1 is MNHEY, CDR2 SMNVEV (reference sequence). V was clipped by 4 bases and J by 4 bases; unmatched bases: 10. The CDR3 is 15 amino acids. CDR3 in amino acids: CASSSGLAAQYEQYF. The CDR3 DNA reads as TGTGCCAGCAGTTCGGGTCTAGCGGCACAGTACGAGCAGTACTTC.

This clone appeared once. Other DNA sequences in the same sample also yield this CDR3. This chain uses TRBV4-2 with TRBJ2-1; 10 bases fit TRBD2. Germline V gene sequence: CDR1 LGHNA, CDR2 YNFKEQ. After removal of 0 bases from V and 4 bases from J, the junction contained 3 bases not matched to a gene. This CDR3 has 16 amino acids. In DNA, the CDR3 is TGTGCCAGCAGCCAAGAGCTAGCGGGAGTTTACAATGAGCAGTTCTTC. Its protein product is CASSQELAGVYNEQFF.

The chain recombines TRBV4-1 with TRBJ2-2; 8 nucleotides agree with TRBD1. After removal of 1 base from V and 0 bases from J, the junction contained 16 bases not matched to a gene. The CDR3 totals 21 residues. Germline CDR1 reads MGHRA; CDR2 reads YSYEKL. This CDR3 reads CASSQAIPGGQGRPNTGELFF. DNA for the CDR3: TGCGCCAGCAGCCAAGCTATCCCCGGCGGACAGGGAAGGCCGAACACCGGGGAGCTGTTTTTT.

The CDR3 coding sequence is TGTGCCAGCAGTTTCAGGGCGAGCTCCTACAATGAGCAGTTCTTC. Amino acids: CASSFRASSYNEQFF. The V and J genes are TRBV28 and TRBJ2-1; D is possibly TRBD1 (5 bases). Trimming took 3 bases from V and 0 from J, leaving 9 bases between them. The CDR3 has 15 residues. Germline V gene sequence: CDR1 MDHEN, CDR2 SYDVKM.

Here the CDR3 reads CASRGTGLPSQETQYF. The CDR3 DNA follows: TGTGCCAGCAGAGGAACGGGACTTCCGAGCCAAGAGACCCAGTACTTC. The chain carries TRBV28 and TRBJ2-5, with TRBD2 as a possible D gene (6 bases). The CDR3 consists of 16 residues. The germline gives CDR1 MDHEN, CDR2 SYDVKM. The ends were cut back, 6 bases at V and 1 base at J, with 18 bases in the middle.

This CDR3 is CASSLDLRVVAGNEQFF. CDR3 sequence (DNA): TGTGCCAGCAGCTTAGATCTAAGGGTTGTAGCGGGGAATGAGCAGTTCTTC. The chain joins TRBV11-2 to TRBJ2-1; 8 bases align to TRBD2. The CDR3 covers 17 residues. V lost 0 bases and J lost 7; bases outside the gene matches: 11. Germline assignment: CDR1 SGHAT and CDR2 FQNNGV. Looking up the rest from reference TRBV11-2 and TRBJ2-1 gives the full variable domain: EAGVAQSPRYKIIEKRQSVAFWCNPISGHATLYWYQQILGQGPKLLIQFQNNGVVDDSQLPKDRFSAERLKGVDSTLKIQPAKLEDSAVYLCASSLDLRVVAGNEQFFGPGTRLTVL.

This clone was seen a single time. The chain carries TRBV28 and TRBJ1-1, with D perhaps matching TRBD1 (6 bases). The CDR3 extends over 15 amino acids. Trimming shortened V by 7 bases and J by 4 bases, and 19 bases separated the two germline ends. Germline V gene lookup returns CDR1 MDHEN and CDR2 SYDVKM. This CDR3 is CASNPEGVWGTEAFF. CDR3 nucleotide sequence: TGTGCCAGCAATCCTGAGGGGGTTTGGGGCACTGAAGCTTTCTTT.

This clone was seen once. The chain employs TRBV19 and TRBJ2-7; tentative D call: TRBD2 (5 bases). The CDR3 is 15 residues long. Germline lookup yields CDR1 LNHDA and CDR2 SQIVND (reference sequence). The germline V and J ends were trimmed by 3 bases and 3 bases, with 15 bases remaining between them. The CDR3 DNA sequence: TGTGCCAGTAGTATTAAGCGGACTCTGATCTACGAGCAGTACTTC. Protein product: CASSIKRTLIYEQYF.

The J gene is TRBJ2-2, the V gene TRBV7-9; 10 bases are a match to TRBD1. The CDR3 is made up of 15 amino acids. Trimming cost V 5 bases and J 6 bases; bases outside gene matches: 6. The germline V gene has CDR1 SEHNR and CDR2 FQNEAQ (reference sequence). CDR3 residues: CASSPDRGFSGELFF. DNA of the CDR3: TGTGCCAGCAGCCCGGACAGGGGGTTTTCCGGGGAGCTGTTTTTT.

The genes are TRBV15 and TRBJ2-5; tentatively, D is TRBD2 (5 bases). The CDR3 totals 14 residues. CDR1 LNHNV and CDR2 YYDKDF come from the germline V gene (reference sequence). V lost 5 bases, J lost 3 bases, and 13 bases lay in between. CDR3 region: CATSEALREETQYF. In DNA form, the CDR3 reads TGTGCCACCAGCGAGGCCCTGCGGGAAGAGACCCAGTACTTC.

The J gene is TRBJ2-7, the V gene TRBV2; 8 nucleotides align to TRBD1. V was clipped by 3 bases and J by 4 bases; unmatched bases: 5. Germline V CDR1 and CDR2: SNHLY, FYNNEI. The CDR3 totals 14 residues. The CDR3 reads CASSDPGGIYEQYF. The CDR3 nucleotides are TGTGCCAGCAGTGACCCAGGGGGCATTTACGAGCAGTACTTC. Combining the CDR3 with reference TRBV2 and TRBJ2-7 gives the whole variable domain EPEVTQTPSHQVTQMGQEVILRCVPISNHLYFYWYRQILGQKVEFLVSFYNNEISEKSEIFDDQFSVERPDGSNFTLKIRSTKLEDSAMYFCASSDPGGIYEQYFGPGTRLTVT.

This chain uses TRBV19 with TRBJ2-7; D tentatively reads TRBD1 or TRBD2 (5 bases each). The V and J ends lost 5 bases and 0 bases respectively, with 11 bases between them. The germline gives CDR1 LNHDA, CDR2 SQIVND (reference sequence). CDR3 length: 14 residues. In DNA form, the CDR3 reads TGTGCCAGTAGTCGGGGCAGTAGCTCCTACGAGCAGTACTTC. Translation gives CASSRGSSSYEQYF. The full variable domain, with the rest looked up from reference TRBV19 and TRBJ2-7, is DGGITQSPKYLFRKEGQNVTLSCEQNLNHDAMYWYRQDPGQGLRLIYYSQIVNDFQKGDIAEGYSVSREKKESFPLTVTSAQKNPTAFYLCASSRGSSSYEQYFGPGTRLTVT.

V gene TRBV19 combines with J gene TRBJ2-7; the match to TRBD2 covers 8 bases. The V and J ends lost 8 bases and 6 bases, in that order; junction bases with no gene match: 9. Germline assignment: CDR1 LNHDA and CDR2 SQIVND (reference sequence). The CDR3 sequence is 13 residues long. CDR3 residues: CASATSDFGEQYF. CDR3 in DNA: TGTGCCAGTGCGACTAGCGACTTCGGCGAGCAGTACTTC.

The chain couples TRBV7-9 to TRBJ2-7; the D gene could be TRBD1 or TRBD2 (5 bases each). The V end was cut by 5 bases, the J end by 2 bases, with 13 bases between. Germline CDR1 reads SEHNR; CDR2 reads FQNEAQ (reference sequence). The CDR3 runs 14 residues. The CDR3 loop is CASSSRDAAYEQYF. Written as DNA, the CDR3 is TGTGCCAGCAGCAGCCGGGACGCCGCCTACGAGCAGTACTTC.

V gene TRBV4-1 combines with J gene TRBJ2-3; TRBD2 might be the D (5 bases). The CDR3 has 16 amino acids. The germline gives CDR1 MGHRA, CDR2 YSYEKL. Trimming removed 0 bases at V and 0 bases at J, with 10 bases between. CDR3 DNA: TGCGCCAGCAGCCAAGATGCGGGCGGGAGCACAGATACGCAGTATTTT. It is translated as CASSQDAGGSTDTQYF.

The CDR3 DNA reads as TGTGCCAGCTTCGGGGGTTATGGCTACACCTTC. This codes for CASFGGYGYTF. This sequence joins TRBV7-9 and TRBJ1-2; possibly TRBD1 for D (5 bases). From germline, CDR1 is SEHNR and CDR2 FQNEAQ (reference sequence). V lost 8 bases, J lost 5 bases, and 9 bases lay in between. The CDR3 has 11 amino acids.